This T cell receptor beta chain originates from a study of cytomegalovirus exposure and HLA in healthy donors. This clone was found a few times. Relative to the germline gene, one junction end is altered; a read error may explain this. Both 60 Vbeta primers and 13 Jbeta primers went into the PCR. Generated by immunoSEQ multiplex PCR, the TCRdb table keeps only in-frame clones and is missing some. The table has 140,000 to 150,000 clones, 78% seen once. CDR3 length: 12 residues. In germline, CDR1 is SEHNR, CDR2 FQNEAQ (reference sequence). V gene TRBV7-9 combines with J gene TRBJ2-7; a weak D match, TRBD2 (5 bases). The receptor comes from a man in his forties in good health and CMV-seropositive. Sequencing used PBMCs. The CDR3 DNA reads TGTTCCAGCAGCCAAGACTACAACGAGCAGTACTTC. Translated, it gives CSSSQDYNEQYF.